These T cell receptor beta chains were read from a single sample in a study of T-cell memory formation after mild COVID-19. TCRdb reprocessed the 5' RACE reads via MiXCR and lists one record per CDR3 protein. The repertoire holds under 250,000 distinct CDR3 sequences, with approximately 10% as singletons. The sequencing sample was made of PBMCs or a T cell subset sorted from them (not recorded which). The source of these receptors is a man between 18 and 29 years old who had mild COVID-19 (a few samples of this study predate the infection). Cell type and time point are not known. CDR3s include the opening cysteine and the closing phenylalanine or tryptophan. A D gene is named only where the DNA matches it firmly. Where a row states a size, it is once, few, many or the class of an expanded clone; other rows omit it.

d_call j_call v_call clone_size cdr3_nt cdr3_aa
TRBD1 TRBJ1-2 TRBV23-1 . TGCGCCAGCAGAAAGGGGGCGGTTGTCTATGGCTACACCTTC CASRKGAVVYGYTF
TRBD1 TRBJ2-2 TRBV5-1 . TGCGCCAGCAGCTTGGACAGGGGGTTAACCACCGGGGAGCTGTTTTTT CASSLDRGLTTGELFF
. TRBJ2-5 TRBV7-2 . TGTGCCAGCAGCTCGGACGGGGGGCGCTTCCCGGAGACCCAGTACTTC CASSSDGGRFPETQYF
. TRBJ1-2 TRBV7-9 . TGTGCCAGCAGCTTAGGCAGAAATAACTATGGCTACACCTTC CASSLGRNNYGYTF
. TRBJ1-1 TRBV7-9 many TGTGCCAGCAGCTTAGGGCAGGGCAATGAAGCTTTCTTT CASSLGQGNEAFF
. TRBJ2-5 TRBV28 few TGTGCCAGCAGTCCCCATTGGACCCAGTACTTC CASSPHWTQYF
. TRBJ1-5 TRBV6-1 . TGTGCCAGCTCGCCCCACAATCAGCCCCAGCATTTT CASSPHNQPQHF
TRBD1 TRBJ1-4 TRBV12-3/TRBV12-4 . TGTGCCAGCAGTCATGACGACAGGGAGGCTAATGAAAAACTGTTTTTT CASSHDDREANEKLFF
TRBD2 TRBJ2-7 TRBV9 many TGTGCCAGCAGCTATAGCGGGGGATACGAGCAGTACTTC CASSYSGGYEQYF
. TRBJ1-5 TRBV7-7 few TGTGCCAGCCCTGCGGGGATTCAGCCCCAGCATTTT CASPAGIQPQHF
TRBD1 TRBJ1-4 TRBV18 . TGTGCCAGCTCACGACAGGGAGCCTCAACTAATGAAAAACTGTTTTTT CASSRQGASTNEKLFF
. TRBJ1-2 TRBV7-9 few TGTGCCAGCAGCCCCTATGGGGAAGGCTACACCTTC CASSPYGEGYTF
. TRBJ2-2 TRBV20-1 few TGCAGTGCTAGAGGGGGCCGGGGCCGGCGCACCGGGGAGCTGTTTTTT CSARGGRGRRTGELFF
. TRBJ1-1 TRBV7-6 few TGTGCCAGCAGCCCCCGGGGTCCGAGCACTGAAGCTTTCTTT CASSPRGPSTEAFF
. TRBJ1-4 TRBV4-1 . TGCGCCAGCAGCCAACCCCTCGGGACCGTACTGTTTTTT CASSQPLGTVLFF
. TRBJ2-3 TRBV7-8 . TGTGCCAGCAGCTTCGGGGGGACAGCTAGCACAGATACGCAGTATTTT CASSFGGTASTDTQYF
. TRBJ1-1 TRBV9 many TGTGCCAGCAGCCCGACAAGGGGGGGGGTAACTGAAGCTTTCTTT CASSPTRGGVTEAFF
. TRBJ1-2 TRBV20-1 many TGCAGTGCTAGAGCCACCCTTACGGCTTACGAACGAGGCTACACCTTC CSARATLTAYERGYTF
TRBD1 TRBJ2-3 TRBV9 few TGTGCCAGCAGCGTTCCGGGACAGGGGATAGATACGCAGTATTTT CASSVPGQGIDTQYF
. TRBJ1-6 TRBV12-3/TRBV12-4 many TGTGCCAGCACCACGACACTGTATAATTCACCCCTCCACTTT CASTTTLYNSPLHF
. TRBJ2-7 TRBV7-9 . TGTGCCAGCAGCTCCGCAGGAGGGGTCCACGAGCAGTACTTC CASSSAGGVHEQYF
. TRBJ1-1 TRBV29-1 . TGCAGCGTTGAAGGGGCTTCACGGGGGAACACTGAAGCTTTCTTT CSVEGASRGNTEAFF
. TRBJ2-1 TRBV2 . TGTGCCAGCAGTCAGATGAATGAGCAGTTCTTC CASSQMNEQFF
. TRBJ2-5 TRBV3-1 few TGTGCCAGCAGCCAAGCTGGGTTAGGCCCAGAGACCCAGTACTTC CASSQAGLGPETQYF
TRBD2 TRBJ2-5 TRBV2 . TGTGCCAGCAGAGAACCGGGACTAGCGGGGGTAGAGACCCAGTACTTC CASREPGLAGVETQYF
TRBD2 TRBJ2-5 TRBV7-9 . TGTGCCAGCACCGGGGGGGTGCAAGAGACCCAGTACTTC CASTGGVQETQYF
TRBD1 TRBJ2-1 TRBV4-1 many TGCGCCAGCAGCGGGCACAGGGTTAGAGGGCCAGGGGGATACAATGAGCAGTTCTTC CASSGHRVRGPGGYNEQFF
TRBD2 TRBJ2-5 TRBV4-3 . TGCGCCAGCAGCCTTGGTGGACGGGGGGACCGGGGAGAGACCCAGTACTTC CASSLGGRGDRGETQYF
TRBD2 TRBJ2-5 TRBV10-3 . TGTGCCATCAGTGAGCCACCCGCCGGGGGGGACGCCGGGACCCAGTACTTC CAISEPPAGGDAGTQYF
TRBD2 TRBJ2-3 TRBV20-1 . TGCAGTGCTAGAGGACTAGCGGGGGGTAGCACAGATACGCAGTATTTT CSARGLAGGSTDTQYF
. TRBJ1-2 TRBV6-5 few TGTGCCAGCAGTTACTCCCCGAACGACCCTTACTATGGCTACACCTTC CASSYSPNDPYYGYTF
. TRBJ1-3 TRBV29-1 few TGCAGCGTTGCCGGGGCCGCCTTTGGAAACACCATATATTTT CSVAGAAFGNTIYF
. TRBJ2-3 TRBV12-3/TRBV12-4 many TGTGCCAGCAGTTTCGAAGCTCTTCTACCGACTAGCACAGATACGCAGTATTTT CASSFEALLPTSTDTQYF
TRBD1 TRBJ2-7 TRBV7-9 few TGTGCCAGCAGCTTCACCGGGACAGGGACCGACGAGCAGTACTTC CASSFTGTGTDEQYF
. TRBJ2-5 TRBV4-3 few TGCGCCAGCAGCCAAGATCCCTCCGGGACCCAGTACTTC CASSQDPSGTQYF
. TRBJ2-3 TRBV7-9 . TGTGCCAGCAGCTTAATGACGGGGATAATAGATACGCAGTATTTT CASSLMTGIIDTQYF
. TRBJ1-2 TRBV7-6 . TGTGCCAGCAGCTTAGCGCAACAGGCGGACACCTTC CASSLAQQADTF
. TRBJ1-2 TRBV7-2 many TGTGCCAGCATATCCCCCGGGGGAAGAGGCTACACCTTC CASISPGGRGYTF
. TRBJ2-5 TRBV7-2 . TGTGCCAGCAGCTTAGAACGGGGCCGGATCCAAGAGACCCAGTACTTC CASSLERGRIQETQYF
TRBD1 TRBJ2-6 TRBV9 . TGTGCCAGCAGCACCACAGGGGGCCCTGGGGCCAACGTCCTGACTTTC CASSTTGGPGANVLTF